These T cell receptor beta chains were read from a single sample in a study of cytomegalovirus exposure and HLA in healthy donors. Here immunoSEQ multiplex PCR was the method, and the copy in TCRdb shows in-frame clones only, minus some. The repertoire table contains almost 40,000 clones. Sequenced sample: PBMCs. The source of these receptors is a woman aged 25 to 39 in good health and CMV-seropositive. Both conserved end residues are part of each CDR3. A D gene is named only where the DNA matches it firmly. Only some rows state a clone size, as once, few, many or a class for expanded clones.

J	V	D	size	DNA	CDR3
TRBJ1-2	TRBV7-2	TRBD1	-	TGTGCCAGCAGCTCCGGGACAGGGCATGGCTACACCTTC	CASSSGTGHGYTF
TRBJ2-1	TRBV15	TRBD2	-	TGTGCCACCACTAGCGGGGGGAGAACTAACAATGAGCAGTTCTTC	CATTSGGRTNNEQFF
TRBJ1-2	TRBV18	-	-	TGTGCCAGCTCACCAGACAGTAGCTATGGCTACACCTTC	CASSPDSSYGYTF
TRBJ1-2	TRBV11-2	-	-	TGTGCCAGCAGCTTTAAAGGGGGTAACTATGGCTACACCTTC	CASSFKGGNYGYTF
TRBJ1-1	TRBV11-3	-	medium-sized	TGTGCCAGCAGCTTAGTGCGGGCCCCTGAAGCTTTCTTT	CASSLVRAPEAFF
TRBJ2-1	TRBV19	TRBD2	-	TGTGCCAGTAGTATACCATCCGGGACTAGCGGGGACAATGAGCAGTTCTTC	CASSIPSGTSGDNEQFF
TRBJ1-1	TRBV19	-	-	TGTGCCAGTAAGTCTTCAACGAGTACCACTGAAGCTTTCTTT	CASKSSTSTTEAFF
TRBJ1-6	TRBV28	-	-	TGTGCCAGCAGTCAACCAGTGTCCCATTCACCCCTCCACTTT	CASSQPVSHSPLHF
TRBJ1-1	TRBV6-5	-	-	TGTGCCAGCCTGAGCGGACAGAATGAAGCTTTCTTT	CASLSGQNEAFF
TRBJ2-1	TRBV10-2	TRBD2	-	TGCGCCAGTTCACTAGCGGGGGCCTACAATGAGCAGTTCTTC	CASSLAGAYNEQFF
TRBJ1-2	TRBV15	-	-	TGTGCCACCAGCAGAGGGGAGGGAGAGGGCTACACCTTC	CATSRGEGEGYTF
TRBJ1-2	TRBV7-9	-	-	TGTGCCAGCAGCTTCGACATCAGCCTTGGCTACACCTTC	CASSFDISLGYTF
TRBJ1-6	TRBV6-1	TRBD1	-	TGTGCCAGCAGTCAGGGGGTTACCTATAATTCACCCCTCCACTTT	CASSQGVTYNSPLHF
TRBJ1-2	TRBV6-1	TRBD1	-	TGTGCCAGCAGTCGGGACAGTTACTACGGCTACACCTTC	CASSRDSYYGYTF
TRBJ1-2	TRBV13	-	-	TGTGCCAGCAGCTTAGGCGGGGGAGACAACTATGGCTACACCTTC	CASSLGGGDNYGYTF
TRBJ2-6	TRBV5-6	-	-	TGTGCCAGCAGCGCGCTGAACTCTGGGGCCAACGTCCTGACTTTC	CASSALNSGANVLTF
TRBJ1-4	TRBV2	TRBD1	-	TGTGCCAGCCGGACAGGGTTGACGGAACTGTTTTTT	CASRTGLTELFF
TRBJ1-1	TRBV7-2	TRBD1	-	TGTGCCAGCAGCTTAGATGTTCCAGGGGGTATGAACACTGAAGCTTTCTTT	CASSLDVPGGMNTEAFF
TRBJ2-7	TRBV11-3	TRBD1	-	TGTGCCAGCAGCTCCCCCCGGACAGGACAAGATTACGAGCAGTACTTC	CASSSPRTGQDYEQYF
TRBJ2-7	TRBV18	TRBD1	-	TGTGCCAGCTCGTCCGGGACAGGGTCCAACGAGCAGTACTTC	CASSSGTGSNEQYF
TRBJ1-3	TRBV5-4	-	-	TGTGCCAGCAGCTCCCGAGGAGACTTCCTCTCTGGAAACACCATATATTTT	CASSSRGDFLSGNTIYF
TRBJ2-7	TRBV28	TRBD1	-	TGTGCCAGCATTACAGGGGGCATGTACGAGCAGTACTTC	CASITGGMYEQYF
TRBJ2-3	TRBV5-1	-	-	TGCGCCAGCAGCCGTTATAGCACAGATACGCAGTATTTT	CASSRYSTDTQYF
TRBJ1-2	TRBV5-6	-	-	TGTGCCAGCAGCTTGGTTGGGGGCGACTATGGCTACACCTTC	CASSLVGGDYGYTF
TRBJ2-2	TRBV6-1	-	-	TGTGCCAGCAATGAGTACGGTGACACCGGGGAGCTGTTTTTT	CASNEYGDTGELFF
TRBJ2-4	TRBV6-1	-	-	TGTGCCAGCAGTGAAAGCTTTGCGGGGCCTAAGTGGGCCATTCAGTACTTC	CASSESFAGPKWAIQYF
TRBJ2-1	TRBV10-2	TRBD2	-	TGCGCCAGCAGTGATCCTGGACTAGCGGGGGGGCGTTCCTACAATGAGCAGTTCTTC	CASSDPGLAGGRSYNEQFF
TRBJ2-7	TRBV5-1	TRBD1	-	TGCGCCAGCACCATTGGGGACAGCGACTCCTACGAGCAGTACTTC	CASTIGDSDSYEQYF
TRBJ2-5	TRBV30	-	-	TGTGCCTGGAATCTCCAAGAGACCCAGTACTTC	CAWNLQETQYF
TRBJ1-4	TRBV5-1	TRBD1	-	TGCGCCAGCAGCTTAGGACAGGGATCTGAAAAACTGTTTTTT	CASSLGQGSEKLFF
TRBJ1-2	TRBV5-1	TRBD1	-	TGCGCCAGCAGCATACGGACAGGGGAGATTTTCTATGGCTACACCTTC	CASSIRTGEIFYGYTF
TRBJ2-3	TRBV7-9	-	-	TGTGCCAGCAGCTTAGAGGGGTTGCGCACAGATACGCAGTATTTT	CASSLEGLRTDTQYF
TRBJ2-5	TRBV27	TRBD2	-	TGTGCCAGCAGTACTAGCGGGGGGGCTTATGAGACCCAGTACTTC	CASSTSGGAYETQYF
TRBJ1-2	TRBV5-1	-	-	TGCGCCAGCAGCACCGGACAGCCTAACTATGGCTACACCTTC	CASSTGQPNYGYTF
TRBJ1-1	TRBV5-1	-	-	TGCGCCAGCAGCTTGGTCAGGGGAGACACTGAAGCTTTCTTT	CASSLVRGDTEAFF
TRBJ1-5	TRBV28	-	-	TGTGCCAGTTGCCTTACGGGGGGCGCTGGGGGCAATCAGCCCCAGCATTTT	CASCLTGGAGGNQPQHF
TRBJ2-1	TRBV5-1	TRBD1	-	TGCGCCAGCCGACCCTCCGGGGCAGGGGGCTATGAGCAGTTCTTC	CASRPSGAGGYEQFF
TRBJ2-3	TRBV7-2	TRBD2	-	TGTGCCAGCAGCCCCCAGACTAGCGGGGGAGGGGCAGATACGCAGTATTTT	CASSPQTSGGGADTQYF
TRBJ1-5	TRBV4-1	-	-	TGCGCCAGCAGCTTGATCGTGGGGGCCTTGGGCAATCAGCCCCAGCATTTT	CASSLIVGALGNQPQHF
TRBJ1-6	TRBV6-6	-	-	TGTGCCAGCAGTCCCGCGAGGGGGGGGTCACCCCTCCACTTT	CASSPARGGSPLHF
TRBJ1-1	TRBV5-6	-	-	TGTGCCAGCAGCTTGGTCTGGGGGCGGGCCACTGAAGCTTTCTTT	CASSLVWGRATEAFF
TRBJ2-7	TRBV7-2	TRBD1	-	TGTGCCAGCAGCTTAGCCACCGGGACAGGCTCCTACGAGCAGTACTTC	CASSLATGTGSYEQYF
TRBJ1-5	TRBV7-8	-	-	TGTGCCAGCAGCTTAGGAAGGGAGATCAATCAGCCCCAGCATTTT	CASSLGREINQPQHF